These 10 T cell receptor beta chains share one sample of origin, sequenced in a study of PD-1 blockade in classical Hodgkin lymphoma. Profiling relied on immunoSEQ multiplex PCR, and the TCRdb table lists in-frame clones only, not all of them. The sample shows approximately 98,000 clones, around 89% of them seen only once. Relapses following autologous stem cell transplantation were seen in all patients, with brentuximab vedotin exposure varying. The sequences come from peripheral blood mononuclear cells (PBMCs), collected before the second cycle of nivolumab. These receptor sequences come from a human donor with classical Hodgkin lymphoma.

The chain recombines TRBV7-2 with TRBJ2-3, with 9 bases matching TRBD2. Germline V lookup: CDR1 SGHTA, CDR2 FQGNSA. V lost 2 bases to trimming and J lost 3 bases; unmatched junction nucleotides: 6. The CDR3 extends over 16 amino acids. For the CDR3, the DNA is TGTGCCAGCAGCTTACTTGGCGGGAGGGCGACAGATACGCAGTATTTT. This codes for CASSLLGGRATDTQYF.

J is TRBJ2-7 and V is TRBV6-1; 11 positions match TRBD2. V trimming: 4 bases; J trimming: 4 bases; junction bases outside the gene matches: 9. Germline V gene lookup returns CDR1 MNHNS and CDR2 SASEGT. This CDR3 comprises 16 residues. CDR3 sequence reads: CASSVEGTSGSYEQYF. As DNA, the CDR3 is TGTGCCAGCAGTGTTGAGGGTACTAGCGGGAGTTACGAGCAGTACTTC.

The rearrangement joins TRBV19 to TRBJ1-1; D not resolved. From germline, CDR1 is LNHDA and CDR2 SQIVND (reference sequence). Trimming stripped 5 bases from V and 0 bases from J, with 13 bases between. The CDR3 loop spans 15 amino acids. CDR3: CASSFGVPMNTEAFF. The CDR3 nucleotides are TGTGCCAGTAGTTTCGGGGTACCGATGAACACTGAAGCTTTCTTT.

The chain carries TRBV29-1 and TRBJ1-1; D gene unclear. The germline V gene has CDR1 SQVTM and CDR2 ANQGSEA. This CDR3 region has 12 residues. V was cut by 0 bases and J by 11 bases, with 13 bases left in between. The CDR3 bases are TGCAGCGTTGAAGAACCGGTAGGGAAGGCTTTCTTT. Translated: CSVEEPVGKAFF.

The chain has TRBV29-1 and TRBJ2-7, with 8 bases matching TRBD1. V was clipped by 3 bases and J by 12 bases; unmatched bases: 22. Germline CDR1 SQVTM, CDR2 ANQGSEA. The CDR3 extends over 16 amino acids. CDR3 nucleotides: TGCAGCGTTGAGATGTGGACAGGGTATTTTAACCTGCCCCTGTACTTC. It codes for CSVEMWTGYFNLPLYF.

CDR3 sequence: CAWSASGPMNGYTF. The CDR3 DNA sequence: TGTGCCTGGAGTGCTTCGGGTCCGATGAATGGCTACACCTTC. J is TRBJ1-2 and V is TRBV30; no clear D gene. Trimming shortened V by 1 base and J by 6 bases, and 15 bases separated the two germline ends. Germline V CDR1 and CDR2: GTSNPN, SVGIG (reference sequence). This CDR3 contains 14 residues.

This chain links TRBV5-1 with TRBJ2-3; 9 nucleotides match TRBD1. The junction had 7 bases not matched to a gene; V was cut back by 5 bases and J by 6 bases. The CDR3 has 14 amino acids. CDR1 is SGHRS, CDR2 YFSETQ, per germline. CDR3 loop: CASRKQGATDTQYF. CDR3 bases: TGCGCCAGCAGGAAACAGGGGGCCACGGATACGCAGTATTTT.

The V and J genes are TRBV6-5 and TRBJ2-7; possible D gene TRBD2, 5 bases. CDR1 is MNHEY, CDR2 SVGAGI, per germline. This CDR3 contains 13 residues. Deletions cut 3 bases from V and 3 bases from J, with 9 bases between. The CDR3 protein is CASSYDGNYEQYF. CDR3 sequence (DNA): TGTGCCAGCAGTTATGACGGGAACTACGAGCAGTACTTC.

The chain carries TRBV7-8 and TRBJ2-5; 7 bases line up with TRBD1. The CDR3 is made up of 14 amino acids. Per the germline V gene, CDR1 is SGHVS and CDR2 is FQNEAQ. V gave up 5 bases and J gave up 5 bases; unmatched junction bases: 8. DNA of the CDR3: TGTGCCAGCAGCCTATCACAGGGGATCGAGACCCAGTACTTC. Translating it yields CASSLSQGIETQYF.

This clone was counted only a few times. This chain connects TRBV5-4 to TRBJ2-2; D uncertain. Germline V gene sequence: CDR1 SGHNT, CDR2 YYREEE (reference sequence). Trimming took off 0 bases at V and 1 base at J, with 7 bases between the two ends. CDR3 length equals 15 residues. The CDR3 loop reads CASSLDNRNTGELFF. The CDR3 DNA reads as TGTGCCAGCAGCTTGGACAATAGGAACACCGGGGAGCTGTTTTTT. The whole variable domain, filled in from reference TRBV5-4 and TRBJ2-2, reads ETGVTQSPTHLIKTRGQQVTLRCSSQSGHNTVSWYQQALGQGPQFIFQYYREEENGRGNFPPRFSGLQFPNYSSELNVNALELDDSALYLCASSLDNRNTGELFFGEGSRLTVL.